This TCR beta chain was captured by sequencing in a study of breast tumors, draining lymph nodes, adjacent tissues. TCRdb processed the multiplex PCR reads anew with MiXCR; each CDR3 protein has one entry. The data show roughly 130,000 distinct CDR3 sequences, nearly 20% seen once. V lost 0 bases to trimming and J lost 3 bases, with 15 bases between them. Looked up from germline, CDR1 is MGHRA and CDR2 is YSYEKL. CDR3 length: 16 amino acids. Breast cancer patients provided tissue from their axillary draining lymph nodes. This clonotype was found many times. The gene calls are TRBV4-1 and TRBJ2-7, with no clear D. The sample was axillary lymph node tissue. This clonotype originated in a female donor with breast cancer. Some clones in this sample may be carry-over from other donors' samples. CDR3 DNA sequence: TGCGCCAGCAGCCAAGATAACAGCTTTAGAAACTACGAGCAGTACTTC. It translates to CASSQDNSFRNYEQYF.